Detailed here is one TCR beta chain. Antigen specificity is unknown. The beta constant-region primer was an equimolar mix of two oligonucleotides covering TRBC1 and TRBC2. Ligation attached a single-stranded oligonucleotide with a 12-nucleotide UMI and the SP2 primer to the cDNA 3' end. One entry per CDR3 protein, called by TCRdb with MiXCR from the UMI-ligation and nested PCR reads. Of 140,000 to 150,000 distinct CDR3 sequences in the sample, approximately 17% were seen once. This record comes from a study of naive and memory T cell subsets. The CDR3 loop spans 13 amino acids. In germline, CDR1 is SQVTM, CDR2 ANQGSEA. V lost 7 bases and J 4 bases, leaving 16 bases between the germline ends. Study-wide findings and caveats: Possibly reflecting memory cells re-expressing CD45RA, a few larger clonotypes occurred in naive repertoires, especially CD8. In CD4 and CD8 cells, diversity dropped from naive through EMRA.

The chain carries TRBV29-1 and TRBJ1-1, with D maybe TRBD1 (5 bases). The sequence derives from a human donor in good health. Sequenced material: naive CD4+ T cells from blood. CDR3 amino acids: CSASPPGFTEAFF. The CDR3 DNA follows: TGCAGCGCATCGCCCCCAGGGTTCACTGAAGCTTTCTTT.